This T cell receptor (beta chain) originates from a study of kidney transplant recipient with SARS-CoV-2 infection. A single record per CDR3 protein comes from TCRdb applying MiXCR to the reads. The sample records 200,000 to 250,000 distinct CDR3 sequences, under 30% being singletons. Deletions cut 5 bases from V and 2 bases from J, with 14 bases between. Germline loops: CDR1 KGHSH, CDR2 LQKENI. The CDR3 spans 15 residues. A word on this clonotype: This could be a read error, since a much larger clone is one nucleotide away.

The chain has TRBV18 and TRBJ2-3; tentatively, D is TRBD2 (6 bases). Specimen: a blood sample, collected at baseline and around day 110 from a kidney transplant recipient. This receptor was taken from a male patient between 25 and 40 years old who had COVID-19 and was a kidney transplant recipient. Some T cells here may be from the graft donor. CDR3: CASSGWEDSTDTQYF. The CDR3 bases are TGTGCCAGCTCAGGGTGGGAGGATTCCACAGATACGCAGTATTTT.